What follows are 28 T cell receptor beta chains derived from one specimen sequenced in a study of T-cell reconstitution after alpha-beta-depleted transplantation in children. Preparing the TCRbeta library involved the use of unique molecular identifiers. TCRdb reprocessed the PCR reads via MiXCR and lists one record per CDR3 protein. The sample lists some 830,000 distinct CDR3 sequences, approximately 15% occurring once. The source was PBMCs, mostly from graft donor cells, collected 360 days after TCRalphabeta/CD19-depleted stem cell transplant. The receptors originated from a male patient between 5 and 17 years old who had a stem cell transplant for acute lymphoblastic leukemia, so the T cells may come from the graft donor.

This clonotype has only one observation. The V call is TRBV20-1, the J call TRBJ1-5; maybe TRBD1 (5 bases). Germline CDR1 and CDR2: DFQATT and SNEGSKA (reference sequence). V was cut by 5 bases and J by 3 bases, with 20 bases left in between. The CDR3 has 16 amino acids. CDR3 DNA: TGCAGTGCTCGCAAAGGGGTAACTAGGGTCAATCAGCCCCAGCATTTT. This translates into CSARKGVTRVNQPQHF.

The J gene is TRBJ1-1, the V gene TRBV5-1; D is perhaps TRBD1 (5 bases). The CDR3 is 13 residues long. Germline V lookup: CDR1 SGHRS, CDR2 YFSETQ. Trimming cost V 3 bases and J 8 bases, with 14 bases left between them. The CDR3 region has the DNA TGCGCCAGCAGCTACGCTACAGGTTTAGAAGCTTTCTTT. Amino acids: CASSYATGLEAFF. Using reference TRBV5-1 and TRBJ1-1 for the parts outside the CDR3, the full variable domain is KAGVTQTPRYLIKTRGQQVTLSCSPISGHRSVSWYQQTPGQGLQFLFEYFSETQRNKGNFPGRFSGRQFSNSRSEMNVSTLELGDSALYLCASSYATGLEAFFGQGTRLTVV.

This clonotype was counted a few times. The J gene is TRBJ2-2, the V gene TRBV12-3 or TRBV12-4, with D unclear. V lost 6 bases to trimming and J lost 2 bases, with 10 bases between them. The CDR3 contains 14 residues. CDR3 amino acids: CASSITLNTGELFF. CDR3 nucleotide sequence: TGTGCCAGCAGCATCACCCTCAACACCGGGGAGCTGTTTTTT.

This chain uses TRBV12-3 or TRBV12-4 with TRBJ2-7; D call uncertain. This CDR3 spans 12 amino acids. Trimming took 6 bases from V and 1 from J, leaving 7 bases between them. Here the CDR3 reads CASSTESYEQYF. The CDR3 DNA reads as TGTGCCAGCAGCACAGAGTCCTACGAGCAGTACTTC.

The chain uses TRBV7-9 and TRBJ1-2; possibly TRBD1 for D (5 bases). Germline V gives CDR1 SEHNR, CDR2 FQNEAQ (reference sequence). The ends were cut back, 7 bases at V and 4 bases at J, with 16 bases in the middle. The CDR3 has 14 residues. CDR3 residues: CASTAAPGLYGYTF. As DNA, the CDR3 is TGTGCCAGCACCGCCGCCCCGGGACTCTATGGCTACACCTTC.

This clonotype has a handful of counts. V is TRBV6-5 and J is TRBJ2-1, with 8 bases fitting TRBD2. CDR1 MNHEY and CDR2 SVGAGI come from the germline V gene. The CDR3 consists of 16 residues. V shed 4 bases, J shed 4 bases, and the junction held 9 bases outside the gene matches. The CDR3 DNA reads TGTGCCAGCAGTTCCTCAACTAGCGGTCTATACAATGAGCAGTTCTTC. This encodes CASSSSTSGLYNEQFF.

This chain uses TRBV11-2 with TRBJ2-5, with no clear D. The V and J ends lost 5 bases and 3 bases respectively, with 19 bases between them. This CDR3 has 16 residues. Germline V gene data show CDR1 as SGHAT and CDR2 as FQNNGV. The CDR3 here is CASSTRTGLIEETQYF. The CDR3 DNA reads as TGTGCCAGCAGCACCCGGACGGGCTTGATTGAAGAGACCCAGTACTTC.

The chain employs TRBV29-1 and TRBJ1-2; D is unresolved. This CDR3 region has 12 residues. Germline CDR1 SQVTM, CDR2 ANQGSEA. V was cut by 4 bases and J by 8 bases, with 14 bases left in between. The CDR3 spells CSVGEEGWGYTF. CDR3 nucleotide sequence: TGCAGCGTTGGAGAGGAGGGTTGGGGCTACACCTTC.

This clonotype was observed a few times. This sequence joins TRBV24-1 and TRBJ2-5; a weak D match, TRBD2 (5 bases). Trimming pared 5 bases from V and 1 base from J, leaving 16 bases between. This CDR3 comprises 16 residues. Per germline, CDR1 KGHDR and CDR2 SFDVKD. The CDR3 loop reads CATSASGIGVQETQYF. The DNA for the CDR3 is TGTGCCACCAGTGCTTCGGGGATCGGAGTCCAAGAGACCCAGTACTTC.

In its sample, this clonotype was seen a few times. V and J are TRBV6-4 and TRBJ2-3; D is tentatively TRBD1 or TRBD2 (5 bases each). Trimming removed 6 bases at V and 2 bases at J, with 12 bases between. The CDR3 has 14 residues. Germline CDR1 is MRHNA and CDR2 is SNTAGT. DNA of the CDR3: TGTGCCAGCAGGCAAGGGACCCACACAGATACGCAGTATTTT. Protein: CASRQGTHTDTQYF.

This clonotype came up many times. The chain employs TRBV10-3 and TRBJ2-3, with 8 bases aligning to TRBD2. After removal of 8 bases from V and 6 bases from J, the junction contained 13 bases not matched to a gene. The germline V gene encodes CDR1 ENHRY and CDR2 SYGVKD. The CDR3 totals 15 residues. CDR3 in DNA: TGTGCCATCGGGTCGGAACTAGCGGCCCTGGATACGCAGTATTTT. Encoded protein: CAIGSELAALDTQYF.

The V call is TRBV7-8, the J call TRBJ2-7, with a weak D call TRBD2 (6 bases). The germline CDR1 and CDR2 sequences are SGHVS and FQNEAQ. V lost 5 bases, J lost 4 bases, and 18 bases lay in between. This CDR3 comprises 15 residues. The CDR3, as DNA: TGTGCCAGCAGCCTCCATAGCGGACCTTCTTACGAGCAGTACTTC. Translated, it gives CASSLHSGPSYEQYF.

DNA for the CDR3: TGTGCCAGCAGCTTACGGGTGTACAATGAGCAGTTCTTC. Amino acid sequence: CASSLRVYNEQFF. The chain combines TRBV4-2 with TRBJ2-1, with D uncertain. The V end was cut by 5 bases, the J end by 4 bases, with 9 bases between. Germline loops: CDR1 LGHNA, CDR2 YNFKEQ. CDR3 length equals 13 residues.

This clonotype was counted between two and nine times. The chain combines TRBV5-5 with TRBJ2-5, with TRBD1 identical over 9 bases. V shed 4 bases, J shed 5 bases, and the junction held 6 bases outside the gene matches. This CDR3 has 14 amino acids. From germline, CDR1 is SGHKS and CDR2 YYEKEE (reference sequence). CDR3 DNA: TGTGCCAGCAGCATAACAGGGGGCCGGGAGACCCAGTACTTC. Its translation is CASSITGGRETQYF.

This chain connects TRBV5-1 to TRBJ2-1; 11 bases map to TRBD1. With 4 bases clipped from V and 10 bases from J, the junction kept 7 bases outside the gene matches. CDR3 length equals 14 residues. The germline V gene has CDR1 SGHRS and CDR2 YFSETQ. CDR3 loop: CASSLGQGGGEQFF. CDR3 DNA: TGCGCCAGCAGCCTGGGACAGGGGGGAGGCGAGCAGTTCTTC.

The chain is built from TRBV5-1 and TRBJ1-1; 7 bases fit TRBD1. There are 15 residues in the CDR3. Trimming took 2 bases from V and 1 from J; bases not matched to a gene: 5. Germline V gene data show CDR1 as SGHRS and CDR2 as YFSETQ. For the CDR3, the DNA is TGCGCCAGCAGCTTACAGGGGCGGGAGAACACTGAAGCTTTCTTT. This encodes CASSLQGRENTEAFF. The full variable domain, in which reference TRBV5-1 and TRBJ1-1 provide the parts outside the CDR3, is KAGVTQTPRYLIKTRGQQVTLSCSPISGHRSVSWYQQTPGQGLQFLFEYFSETQRNKGNFPGRFSGRQFSNSRSEMNVSTLELGDSALYLCASSLQGRENTEAFFGQGTRLTVV.

This clonotype showed up just a few times. The chain is built from TRBV12-3 or TRBV12-4 and TRBJ2-7; 8 bases match TRBD1. Unmatched junction bases numbered 12, after V lost 5 bases and J lost 6 bases. This CDR3 is built from 15 residues. For the CDR3, the DNA is TGTGCCAGCAGTCCCCCTGGACAGGGAGGTCGCGAGCAGTACTTC. Its protein product is CASSPPGQGGREQYF.

The chain combines TRBV7-7 with TRBJ2-3; D is undetermined. Between the trimmed V and J ends, which lost 5 bases and 3 bases, there was a span of 15 bases. Germline-derived CDR1 and CDR2 are SSHAT and FNYEAQ (reference sequence). The CDR3 runs to 15 residues. CDR3 loop: CASSQLGFGTDTQYF. The CDR3 region has the DNA TGTGCCAGCAGCCAACTCGGATTTGGTACAGATACGCAGTATTTT. The full variable domain, its missing parts supplied by reference TRBV7-7 and TRBJ2-3, is GAGVSQSPRYKVTKRGQDVTLRCDPISSHATLYWYQQALGQGPEFLTYFNYEAQPDKSGLPSDRFSAERPEGSISTLTIQRTEQRDSAMYRCASSQLGFGTDTQYFGPGTRLTVL.

This clonotype was seen only a few times. The chain joins TRBV4-1 to TRBJ2-2; possibly TRBD1 for D (5 bases). CDR3 size: 15 residues. The V gene's germline CDR1 is MGHRA and CDR2 YSYEKL. V shed 2 bases and J shed 5 bases, with 12 bases lying between them. The CDR3 sequence is CASSQYQGPTGELFF. CDR3 nucleotide sequence: TGCGCCAGCAGCCAATATCAGGGTCCGACCGGGGAGCTGTTTTTT.

V gene TRBV20-1 combines with J gene TRBJ1-5; D is unresolved. The CDR3 loop spans 15 amino acids. Trimming shortened V by 2 bases and J by 0 bases, and 11 bases separated the two germline ends. Per the germline V gene, CDR1 is DFQATT and CDR2 is SNEGSKA (reference sequence). The CDR3 DNA is TGCAGTGCTAGATCATCAGAAATTAGCAATCAGCCCCAGCATTTT. Translation gives CSARSSEISNQPQHF.

This clonotype occurred a few times. This rearrangement joins TRBV27 to TRBJ2-1; D could derive from TRBD1 or TRBD2 (5 bases each). Between the trimmed V and J ends, which lost 2 bases and 0 bases, there was a span of 11 bases. The CDR3 consists of 16 residues. Germline CDR1 and CDR2: MNHEY and SMNVEV (reference sequence). The CDR3 here is CASSLRDPSSYNEQFF. The CDR3 DNA reads as TGTGCCAGCAGTTTAAGGGACCCGAGCTCCTACAATGAGCAGTTCTTC.

The rearrangement links TRBV5-5 to TRBJ1-5; no firm D call. CDR1 is SGHKS, CDR2 YYEKEE, per germline (reference sequence). There are 15 residues in the CDR3. Trimming left V 4 bases short and J 2 bases short, with 13 bases between. The CDR3, as DNA: TGTGCCAGCAGCAGAGACCCTAGAGGCAATCAGCCCCAGCATTTT. This encodes CASSRDPRGNQPQHF.

The chain recombines TRBV6-5 with TRBJ2-5; 12 nucleotides agree with TRBD2. The CDR3 totals 16 residues. The V gene's germline CDR1 is MNHEY and CDR2 SVGAGI. J lost 6 bases, V lost 2 bases, and 7 bases had no gene match. The CDR3 DNA reads as TGTGCCAGCAGTTACGGGCGTGGACTAGCGGGGCAGACCCAGTACTTC. Protein: CASSYGRGLAGQTQYF.

This chain uses TRBV20-1 with TRBJ2-7, with unresolved D. The CDR3 runs 11 residues. V was trimmed by 7 bases and J by 2 bases, leaving 9 bases between them. Germline V lookup: CDR1 DFQATT, CDR2 SNEGSKA (reference sequence). The DNA of the CDR3 is TGCAGTGGGGTCGGACCCTACGAGCAGTACTTC. Translation gives CSGVGPYEQYF.

The chain links TRBV6-5 to TRBJ2-1, with 9 positions matching TRBD1. This CDR3 has 17 residues. After removal of 2 bases from V and 6 bases from J, the junction contained 11 bases not matched to a gene. The germline CDR1 and CDR2 sequences are MNHEY and SVGAGI. The CDR3 DNA reads TGTGCCAGCAGTTACGGGTGGACAGGGGAAAAGGGCAATGAGCAGTTCTTC. As protein: CASSYGWTGEKGNEQFF.

The chain couples TRBV14 to TRBJ1-1, with 7 bases lining up with TRBD1. The CDR3 has 15 amino acids. The V and J ends lost 6 bases and 3 bases, in that order; junction bases with no gene match: 10. Germline lookup yields CDR1 SGHDN and CDR2 FVKESK. Here the CDR3 reads CASRRTGRRDTEAFF. DNA of the CDR3: TGTGCCAGCAGGAGGACAGGTCGGAGGGACACTGAAGCTTTCTTT.

The chain recombines TRBV6-5 with TRBJ1-1; the D is unclear. Germline CDR1 and CDR2: MNHEY and SVGAGI. There are 13 residues in the CDR3. V was clipped by 6 bases and J by 11 bases, with 19 bases between them. As DNA, the CDR3 is TGTGCCAGCAGGACCTGGACCGGCGTGAGGGCTTTCTTT. Its translation is CASRTWTGVRAFF.

This clonotype was detected only a few times. This chain joins TRBV7-9 and TRBJ2-1; D is ambiguous. The CDR3 extends over 15 amino acids. V lost 4 bases, J lost 0 bases, and 10 bases lay in between. Germline CDR1 and CDR2: SEHNR and FQNEAQ (reference sequence). DNA of the CDR3: TGTGCCAGCAGCTGGTATCAGAGCTCCTACAATGAGCAGTTCTTC. Translated: CASSWYQSSYNEQFF.